This is a list of T cell receptor beta chains from one sample in a study of T cell changes during pregnancy in multiple sclerosis. Sequenced by immunoSEQ multiplex PCR; TCRdb stores in-frame clones only, minus some. The data hold 30,000 to 40,000 clones, with around nine tenths observed a single time. Sample: CD8+ T cells from peripheral blood mononuclear cells, taken in the first trimester of pregnancy. The receptors derive from a female donor with multiple sclerosis, enrolled in a pregnancy study. The CDR3 runs from the conserved cysteine through the conserved F or W. D genes are given only for firm matches. A row's size may be missing; if present it is once, few, many or a size class.

J	length	size	V	D	CDR3	DNA
TRBJ1-4	13	.	TRBV5-1	.	CASSGRVNEKLFF	TGCGCCAGCAGCGGCCGGGTTAATGAAAAACTGTTTTTT
TRBJ1-5	15	few	TRBV28	.	CASSFYPFLNQPQHF	TGTGCCAGCAGTTTCTATCCCTTCCTCAATCAGCCCCAGCATTTT
TRBJ2-2	14	.	TRBV19	.	CASLVGSRTGELFF	TGTGCCTCACTCGTCGGGAGTAGGACCGGGGAGCTGTTTTTT
TRBJ2-7	16	.	TRBV4-3	.	CASSQDHGGAPYEQYF	TGCGCCAGCAGCCAAGATCACGGCGGGGCCCCCTACGAGCAGTACTTC
TRBJ2-7	14	.	TRBV4-1	TRBD2	CASSQQLAAYEQYF	TGCGCCAGCAGCCAGCAACTAGCGGCCTACGAGCAGTACTTC
TRBJ2-7	14	.	TRBV9	TRBD1	CASSARQGGYEQYF	TGTGCCAGCAGCGCACGACAGGGGGGCTACGAGCAGTACTTC
TRBJ2-2	13	.	TRBV6-7	.	CANLAEYTGELFF	TGTGCCAACCTAGCTGAATACACCGGGGAGCTGTTTTTT
TRBJ2-5	16	.	TRBV9	.	CASSEPFSGAQETQYF	TGTGCCAGCAGCGAGCCCTTTAGCGGAGCGCAAGAGACCCAGTACTTC
TRBJ2-5	15	.	TRBV7-9	TRBD2	CASSLRIAGVETQYF	TGTGCCAGCAGCTTAAGGATAGCGGGAGTAGAGACCCAGTACTTC
TRBJ2-7	14	.	TRBV2	TRBD2	CASYGTNTYLVQYF	TGTGCCAGCTATGGGACTAACACGTACCTTGTGCAGTACTTC
TRBJ2-1	15	once	TRBV28	TRBD2	CASSTSSGSYDEQFF	TGTGCCAGCAGTACTTCTAGCGGGAGCTACGATGAGCAGTTCTTC
TRBJ1-2	13	few	TRBV5-6	TRBD1	CASSQGQTYGYTF	TGTGCCAGCAGTCAGGGACAGACCTATGGCTACACCTTC
TRBJ2-1	15	.	TRBV4-2	TRBD2	CASSQGREASDEQFF	TGTGCCAGCAGCCAAGGGCGGGAGGCATCGGATGAGCAGTTCTTC
TRBJ1-3	17	.	TRBV29-1	.	CSVLGGEGRASGNTIYF	TGCAGCGTTCTCGGGGGGGAAGGGAGGGCATCTGGAAACACCATATATTTT
TRBJ2-5	15	.	TRBV19	TRBD2	CASSMEAGVWETQYF	TGTGCCAGTAGTATGGAAGCGGGAGTATGGGAGACCCAGTACTTC
TRBJ1-2	12	.	TRBV18	TRBD1	CASSPTGFGYTF	TGTGCCAGCTCACCGACAGGGTTTGGCTACACCTTC
TRBJ2-1	16	.	TRBV9	.	CASSASDGIIGDEQFF	TGTGCCAGCAGCGCGAGTGACGGGATAATTGGCGATGAGCAGTTCTTC
TRBJ1-1	14	.	TRBV30	.	CAWSKRVGNTEAFF	TGTGCCTGGAGTAAGAGGGTAGGGAACACTGAAGCTTTCTTT
TRBJ2-1	14	.	TRBV28	TRBD1	CASSGQGSYNEQFF	TGTGCCAGCAGCGGACAGGGGTCCTACAATGAGCAGTTCTTC
TRBJ2-7	14	.	TRBV29-1	TRBD2	CSVELAGVFYEQYF	TGCAGCGTTGAACTAGCGGGAGTATTCTACGAGCAGTACTTC
TRBJ1-1	14	.	TRBV7-2	TRBD1	CASSRLQGTTEAFF	TGTGCCAGCAGCCGTTTACAGGGGACCACTGAAGCTTTCTTT
TRBJ1-5	12	.	TRBV7-9	.	CASSLDKQPQHF	TGTGCCAGCAGCTTAGATAAACAGCCCCAGCATTTT
TRBJ2-3	22	.	TRBV4-2	TRBD2	CASSHHTATPGLAGGSTDTQYF	TGTGCCAGCAGCCACCACACGGCAACGCCGGGACTAGCGGGGGGAAGCACAGATACGCAGTATTTT
TRBJ2-7	13	.	TRBV5-4	.	CASSFADAYEQYF	TGTGCCAGCAGCTTCGCGGATGCCTACGAGCAGTACTTC
TRBJ2-1	15	.	TRBV19	TRBD2	CASRTSGFSLNEQFF	TGTGCCAGTAGAACTAGCGGGTTCTCCCTTAATGAGCAGTTCTTC
TRBJ2-1	18	.	TRBV14	TRBD2	CASSQGGLAGWDYYEQFF	TGTGCCAGCAGCCAAGGGGGACTAGCGGGATGGGACTACTATGAGCAGTTCTTC
TRBJ2-1	18	.	TRBV19	.	CASSIDPGDSGVNNEQFF	TGTGCCAGTAGTATAGACCCCGGGGACTCGGGAGTGAACAATGAGCAGTTCTTC
TRBJ1-5	15	.	TRBV18	.	CASSPLPGKGQPQHF	TGTGCCAGCTCACCACTTCCGGGGAAGGGTCAGCCCCAGCATTTT
TRBJ2-1	16	.	TRBV6-1	TRBD1	CASSAHRDRLNNEQFF	TGTGCCAGCAGTGCGCACCGGGACAGGCTAAACAATGAGCAGTTCTTC
TRBJ2-5	14	.	TRBV4-2	.	CASSQDWPQETQYF	TGTGCCAGCAGCCAAGATTGGCCCCAAGAGACCCAGTACTTC
TRBJ2-7	14	.	TRBV5-1	.	CASGLRVGGYEQYF	TGCGCCAGCGGCTTAAGAGTCGGGGGCTACGAGCAGTACTTC
TRBJ1-3	18	.	TRBV7-9	.	CASSLTRTAGYSGNTIYF	TGTGCCAGCAGCTTAACACGCACGGCAGGGTACTCTGGAAACACCATATATTTT
TRBJ1-4	15	.	TRBV4-3	.	CASSQDSQGDEKLFF	TGCGCCAGCAGCCAAGATTCACAGGGTGATGAAAAACTGTTTTTT
TRBJ2-7	14	.	TRBV7-9	.	CASSFPNSAYEQYF	TGTGCCAGCAGCTTCCCCAACAGTGCCTACGAGCAGTACTTC
TRBJ2-2	18	.	TRBV27	TRBD2	CASSLISSGRFQGGELFF	TGTGCCAGCAGTTTAATCTCGAGCGGGAGATTTCAGGGCGGGGAGCTGTTTTTT
TRBJ2-3	15	once	TRBV4-3	.	CASSPRQGGTDTQYF	TGCGCCAGCAGCCCCCGGCAGGGCGGCACAGATACGCAGTATTTT
TRBJ2-3	15	.	TRBV10-3	TRBD2	CAISGVLAGGDTQYF	TGTGCCATCAGTGGGGTACTAGCGGGAGGAGATACGCAGTATTTT
TRBJ2-7	14	once	TRBV9	.	CASSVGSLAVEQYF	TGTGCCAGCAGCGTAGGTTCACTCGCGGTCGAGCAGTACTTC
TRBJ2-1	12	.	TRBV19	.	CASQGGYNEQFF	TGTGCCAGTCAAGGGGGATACAATGAGCAGTTCTTC
TRBJ1-6	14	.	TRBV4-1	.	CASSQRGKNSPLHF	TGCGCCAGCAGCCAAAGGGGGAAGAATTCACCCCTCCACTTT
TRBJ2-1	15	.	TRBV6-4	.	CARAGTPSSYNEQFF	TGTGCCAGGGCTGGGACACCGAGCTCCTACAATGAGCAGTTCTTC
TRBJ1-2	12	.	TRBV25-1	TRBD1	CATGTGGYGYTF	TGTGCCACCGGGACAGGGGGCTATGGCTACACCTTC
TRBJ2-7	15	.	TRBV4-1	.	CASSHGKSWSYEQYF	TGCGCCAGCAGCCACGGGAAGTCATGGTCCTACGAGCAGTACTTC
TRBJ1-1	13	.	TRBV27	.	CASSQQGLDEAFF	TGTGCCAGCAGTCAACAGGGCCTGGATGAAGCTTTCTTT
TRBJ2-1	14	few	TRBV27	TRBD2	CASMGQRDYNEQFF	TGTGCCAGCATGGGCCAGCGGGACTACAATGAGCAGTTCTTC
TRBJ1-4	14	.	TRBV19	.	CASSSRSTNEKLFF	TGTGCCAGTAGTTCCCGGTCCACTAATGAAAAACTGTTTTTT
TRBJ2-2	18	.	TRBV4-1	TRBD1	CASSQLYGTGGNTGELFF	TGCGCCAGCAGCCAACTATACGGGACAGGCGGGAACACCGGGGAGCTGTTTTTT
TRBJ1-5	15	.	TRBV7-8	.	CASSPAGIDNQPQHF	TGTGCCAGCAGCCCTGCGGGGATTGATAATCAGCCCCAGCATTTT
TRBJ1-2	12	.	TRBV11-2	.	CASNHQGNGYTF	TGTGCCAGCAACCATCAGGGGAATGGCTACACCTTC
TRBJ2-1	16	once	TRBV5-1	TRBD2	CASSSPGLAEGDEQFF	TGCGCCAGCAGCTCACCGGGACTAGCGGAGGGGGATGAGCAGTTCTTC
TRBJ2-7	15	.	TRBV19	.	CASSMWLAPSYEQYF	TGTGCCAGTAGTATGTGGCTAGCGCCAAGTTACGAGCAGTACTTC
TRBJ1-2	13	once	TRBV27	.	CASSITGGMGYTF	TGTGCCAGCAGTATCACAGGTGGTATGGGCTACACCTTC